This paragraph reports one TCR beta chain. The entry originates in a study of blood T cell repertoires in COVID-19. On the study more broadly: The United States, Italy and Spain supplied acute and convalescent COVID-19 samples.

Profiling relied on immunoSEQ multiplex PCR, and the TCRdb table lists in-frame clones only, not all of them. The sample yields 150,000 to 200,000 clones, roughly nine tenths seen once. CDR1 and CDR2 (germline): SGHTA, FQGTGA. The V gene end was trimmed by 5 bases and the J gene end by 6 bases; junction bases not matched to a gene: 10. The CDR3 is 16 residues long. V gene TRBV7-3 combines with J gene TRBJ2-1, with 10 nucleotides matching TRBD1. Sequencing was done on a sample of peripheral blood. This receptor was identified in a man aged 18 to 29 who had recovered from COVID-19. The CDR3 protein is CASSRSGTGALNEQFF. CDR3 in DNA: TGTGCCAGCAGCCGATCCGGGACAGGGGCCCTCAATGAGCAGTTCTTC.